These 26 T cell receptor beta chains were sequenced from one sample in a study of blood T cell repertoires in COVID-19. TCRdb's copy holds only in-frame clones and misses some; the assay was immunoSEQ multiplex PCR. The sample records roughly 70,000 clones, approximately 84% being singletons. Source material: peripheral blood. The receptors shown here come from a woman aged 60 to 75 with acute or convalescent COVID-19.

The rearrangement joins TRBV7-2 to TRBJ2-1, with TRBD2 as a possible D gene (7 bases). V was trimmed by 4 bases and J by 5 bases, leaving 15 bases between them. Germline assignment: CDR1 SGHTA and CDR2 FQGNSA. The length of the CDR3 is 15 residues. The DNA of the CDR3 is TGTGCCAGCAGCTCCTGGGGGGGGGCCCACAATGAGCAGTTCTTC. This encodes CASSSWGGAHNEQFF. Supplemented by reference TRBV7-2 and TRBJ2-1, the full variable domain reads GAGVSQSPSNKVTEKGKDVELRCDPISGHTALYWYRQSLGQGLEFLIYFQGNSAPDKSGLPSDRFSAERTGGSVSTLTIQRTQQEDSAVYLCASSSWGGAHNEQFFGPGTRLTVL.

The chain has TRBV5-4 and TRBJ2-5, with D tentatively TRBD1 (5 bases). The CDR3 extends over 15 amino acids. Germline CDR1 is SGHNT and CDR2 is YYREEE (reference sequence). The germline V and J ends were trimmed by 6 bases and 1 base, with 16 bases remaining between them. CDR3 amino acids: CASKEKGPSQETQYF. The CDR3 region has the DNA TGTGCCAGCAAAGAAAAGGGGCCGTCCCAAGAGACCCAGTACTTC. The variable domain in full, with the rest retrieved from reference TRBV5-4 and TRBJ2-5, is ETGVTQSPTHLIKTRGQQVTLRCSSQSGHNTVSWYQQALGQGPQFIFQYYREEENGRGNFPPRFSGLQFPNYSSELNVNALELDDSALYLCASKEKGPSQETQYFGPGTRLLVL.

The chain combines TRBV30 with TRBJ1-5; D perhaps matches TRBD1 (6 bases). V dropped 2 bases and J dropped 7 bases, with 21 bases sitting between them. Germline V gene sequence: CDR1 GTSNPN, CDR2 SVGIG (reference sequence). This CDR3 has 16 amino acids. Here the CDR3 reads CAWSYGGISKGQPQHF. The CDR3 coding sequence is TGTGCCTGGAGTTATGGGGGCATATCTAAGGGGCAGCCCCAGCATTTT.

This clone has just a few counts. The chain couples TRBV11-2 to TRBJ2-6, with unresolved D. V was shortened by 4 bases and J by 0 bases, with 13 bases between the two germline ends. This CDR3 is 17 amino acids long. Germline V gene lookup returns CDR1 SGHAT and CDR2 FQNNGV. The CDR3 sequence is CASSSYTVASGANVLTF. In nucleotides, the CDR3 is TGTGCCAGCAGCTCATACACAGTCGCCTCTGGGGCCAACGTCCTGACTTTC. Looking up the rest from reference TRBV11-2 and TRBJ2-6 gives the full variable domain: EAGVAQSPRYKIIEKRQSVAFWCNPISGHATLYWYQQILGQGPKLLIQFQNNGVVDDSQLPKDRFSAERLKGVDSTLKIQPAKLEDSAVYLCASSSYTVASGANVLTFGAGSRLTVL.

The chain links TRBV3-1 (or the pseudogene TRBV3-2) to TRBJ2-7; the D gene is possibly TRBD1 (5 bases). V lost 2 bases and J lost 2, with 16 bases in between. The germline V gene encodes CDR1 LGHDT and CDR2 YNNKEL (reference sequence). The CDR3 runs 16 residues. Here the CDR3 reads CASSQTGPMTAYEQYF. CDR3 DNA: TGTGCCAGCAGCCAAACAGGACCCATGACAGCCTACGAGCAGTACTTC.

This sequence joins TRBV9 and TRBJ1-2; 8 nucleotides align to TRBD1. The CDR3 consists of 15 residues. Germline loops: CDR1 SGDLS, CDR2 YYNGEE. Trimming cost V 4 bases and J 1 base; bases outside gene matches: 6. CDR3 region: CASSSGTGHNYGYTF. The DNA for the CDR3 is TGTGCCAGCAGCTCAGGGACAGGCCATAACTATGGCTACACCTTC.

The rearrangement links TRBV5-6 to TRBJ2-1; possibly TRBD1 for D (6 bases). Germline V gives CDR1 SGHDT, CDR2 YYEEEE. CDR3 length: 11 residues. V shed 4 bases and J shed 14 bases, with 13 bases lying between them. CDR3 nucleotides: TGTGCCAGCAGCGTTGGACAGTCCGAGTTCTTC. Its protein is CASSVGQSEFF. Full variable domain (missing parts from reference TRBV5-6 and TRBJ2-1): DAGVTQSPTHLIKTRGQQVTLRCSPKSGHDTVSWYQQALGQGPQFIFQYYEEEERQRGNFPDRFSGHQFPNYSSELNVNALLLGDSALYLCASSVGQSEFFGPGTRLTVL.

This clone was detected many times. The chain joins TRBV10-2 to TRBJ1-2, with D maybe TRBD1 (5 bases). Trimming removed 2 bases at V and 7 bases at J, with 8 bases between. Germline loops: CDR1 WSHSY, CDR2 SAAADI. The CDR3 is 12 residues long. The CDR3 DNA reads as TGCGCCAGCAGTGAGATTCAGGGTGGCTACACCTTC. Amino acids: CASSEIQGGYTF.

This clone came up a few times. The chain uses TRBV6-6 and TRBJ2-3; D is perhaps TRBD1 (5 bases). The V end was cut by 10 bases, the J end by 3 bases, with 11 bases between. This CDR3 comprises 12 residues. CDR1 is MNHNY and CDR2 is SVGAGI in the germline V gene (reference sequence). This chain's CDR3 is CATRRQTDTQYF. In nucleotides, the CDR3 is TGTGCCACCAGGAGACAGACAGATACGCAGTATTTT.

V is TRBV7-6 and J is TRBJ1-1; D may be TRBD1 (5 bases). The CDR3 sequence is 16 residues long. CDR1 is SGHVS and CDR2 is FNYEAQ in the germline V gene. V dropped 5 bases and J dropped 0 bases, with 16 bases sitting between them. DNA of the CDR3: TGTGCCAGCAGCGGGGCGAGGAACCCAATGAACACTGAAGCTTTCTTT. It is translated as CASSGARNPMNTEAFF.

V is TRBV30 and J is TRBJ2-1, with 7 bases lining up with TRBD1. The ends lost 4 bases at V and 6 bases at J; junction bases unmatched: 9. Germline V lookup: CDR1 GTSNPN, CDR2 SVGIG (reference sequence). This CDR3 has 14 residues. CDR3 region: CAWNGDSDFNEQFF. In DNA, the CDR3 is TGTGCCTGGAATGGGGACAGCGACTTCAATGAGCAGTTCTTC. The whole variable domain, filled in from reference TRBV30 and TRBJ2-1, reads SQTIHQWPATLVQPVGSPLSLECTVEGTSNPNLYWYRQAAGRGLQLLFYSVGIGQISSEVPQNLSASRPQDRQFILSSKKLLLSDSGFYLCAWNGDSDFNEQFFGPGTRLTVL.

This chain joins TRBV10-2 and TRBJ1-6; D might be TRBD1 (5 bases). Trimming took 0 bases from V and 7 from J, leaving 13 bases between them. CDR1 is WSHSY and CDR2 is SAAADI in the germline V gene. The CDR3 is made up of 16 amino acids. CDR3: CASSESTGGGNSPLHF. CDR3 DNA: TGCGCCAGCAGTGAGTCGACCGGCGGGGGGAATTCACCCCTCCACTTT.

This clone was seen once. V and J are TRBV9 and TRBJ2-1; the D gene is possibly TRBD2 (6 bases). Trimming removed 4 bases at V and 7 bases at J, with 21 bases between. The V gene's germline CDR1 is SGDLS and CDR2 YYNGEE. This CDR3 contains 16 residues. The CDR3 DNA follows: TGTGCCAGCAGCCGGGGAGACGGGGGTATCTTTAATGAGCAGTTCTTC. This gives the protein CASSRGDGGIFNEQFF.

This clone was observed once. The chain uses TRBV6-1 and TRBJ2-1, with 9 bases matching TRBD1. In germline, CDR1 is MNHNS, CDR2 SASEGT. J was trimmed by 5 bases and V by 3 bases; bases with no gene match: 5. This CDR3 region has 15 residues. The CDR3 DNA reads TGTGCCAGCAGTGACCCGGGACAGGGCGACAATGAGCAGTTCTTC. The encoded protein is CASSDPGQGDNEQFF.

The J gene is TRBJ1-4, the V gene TRBV24-1; 7 bases are a match to TRBD1. The CDR3 sequence is 13 residues long. Germline assignment: CDR1 KGHDR and CDR2 SFDVKD. After removal of 4 bases from V and 7 bases from J, the junction contained 2 bases not matched to a gene. Here the CDR3 DNA reads TGTGCCACCAGTGAAGGGGGCGGTGAAAAACTGTTTTTT. Translating gives CATSEGGGEKLFF.

By proportion, this clone is medium-sized. This rearrangement joins TRBV10-1 to TRBJ2-7, with D unclear. CDR1 WNHNN and CDR2 SYGVQD come from the germline V gene (reference sequence). The CDR3 runs 14 residues. The ends were cut back, 6 bases at V and 0 bases at J, with 12 bases in the middle. CDR3 loop: CASSPTLSSYEQYF. In DNA form, the CDR3 reads TGCGCCAGCAGCCCGACACTTAGCTCCTACGAGCAGTACTTC.

The rearrangement joins TRBV2 to TRBJ1-2; 11 nucleotides match TRBD1. Germline V gene data show CDR1 as SNHLY and CDR2 as FYNNEI. This CDR3 comprises 19 residues. V gave up 5 bases and J gave up 4 bases; unmatched junction bases: 18. The CDR3 reads CASSSGPGGQGVLGYGYTF. CDR3 bases: TGTGCCAGCAGTTCTGGGCCAGGGGGACAGGGGGTTCTTGGCTATGGCTACACCTTC.

This chain joins TRBV19 and TRBJ1-2; D might be TRBD1 (6 bases). Per the germline V gene, CDR1 is LNHDA and CDR2 is SQIVND (reference sequence). The CDR3 consists of 12 residues. V lost 1 base, J lost 8 bases, and 8 bases lay in between. CDR3 protein: CASSIGGGGYTF. The DNA of the CDR3 is TGTGCCAGTAGTATAGGAGGGGGAGGCTACACCTTC.

The chain uses TRBV6-1 and TRBJ2-4, with D perhaps matching TRBD2 (5 bases). V shed 0 bases and J shed 0 bases, with 12 bases lying between them. This CDR3 contains 17 residues. Germline lookup yields CDR1 MNHNS and CDR2 SASEGT. The CDR3 sequence is CASSEALGGRAKNIQYF. Here the CDR3 DNA reads TGTGCCAGCAGTGAAGCGCTAGGAGGTCGAGCCAAAAACATTCAGTACTTC.

This clone appeared many times. The chain has TRBV19 and TRBJ1-4; tentative D call: TRBD1 (5 bases). Germline assignment: CDR1 LNHDA and CDR2 SQIVND (reference sequence). The V and J ends lost 4 bases and 8 bases respectively, with 8 bases between them. The CDR3 runs to 12 residues. CDR3 sequence reads: CASSRGTEKLFF. The CDR3 DNA follows: TGTGCCAGTAGTAGGGGCACGGAAAAACTGTTTTTT.

V gene TRBV9 combines with J gene TRBJ2-3, with unresolved D. CDR1 and CDR2 from the germline V gene are SGDLS and YYNGEE. The CDR3 totals 16 residues. V was trimmed by 0 bases and J by 0 bases, leaving 11 bases between them. The CDR3 sequence: CASSVALMTSTDTQYF. CDR3 coding DNA: TGTGCCAGCAGCGTAGCACTGATGACTAGCACAGATACGCAGTATTTT.

The chain carries TRBV3-1 (or the pseudogene TRBV3-2) and TRBJ1-2; the D is unclear. V was trimmed by 1 base and J by 10 bases, leaving 10 bases between them. Germline V gene lookup returns CDR1 LGHDT and CDR2 YNNKEL (reference sequence). This CDR3 is 12 amino acids long. The CDR3 DNA sequence: TGTGCCAGCAGCCAAGTGGACGGGAACTACACCTTC. Translating it yields CASSQVDGNYTF.

The V gene is TRBV5-1, the J gene TRBJ2-2, with D maybe TRBD1 (6 bases). The germline V gene has CDR1 SGHRS and CDR2 YFSETQ. The CDR3 consists of 16 residues. V was trimmed by 4 bases and J by 5 bases, leaving 18 bases between them. CDR3 sequence: CASSQVWGRSTGELFF. In nucleotides, the CDR3 is TGCGCCAGCAGCCAGGTTTGGGGGCGGAGTACCGGGGAGCTGTTTTTT.

The chain is built from TRBV29-1 and TRBJ2-7, with a tentative D call TRBD2 (5 bases). Per the germline V gene, CDR1 is SQVTM and CDR2 is ANQGSEA. The CDR3 runs to 12 residues. V lost 6 bases, J lost 5 bases, and 14 bases lay in between. CDR3 region: CSVGRGADEQYF. As DNA, the CDR3 is TGCAGCGTGGGCCGGGGAGCGGACGAGCAGTACTTC.

The J gene is TRBJ2-3, the V gene TRBV11-3; 9 bases map to TRBD2. The CDR3 extends over 17 amino acids. J gave up 0 bases and V 1 base, and 5 bases lay outside the gene matches. Germline V lookup: CDR1 SGHNT, CDR2 YENEEA. CDR3 in amino acids: CASSLGGGGSSTDTQYF. The CDR3 nucleotides read TGTGCCAGCAGCTTAGGCGGGGGGGGATCTAGCACAGATACGCAGTATTTT.

The chain carries TRBV28 and TRBJ2-7; 9 bases match TRBD2. The CDR3 has 13 amino acids. The ends lost 3 bases at V and 7 bases at J; junction bases unmatched: 4. CDR1 and CDR2 from the germline V gene are MDHEN and SYDVKM. CDR3 in DNA: TGTGCCAGCAGTTTTCTAGCGGGGTTAGAGCAGTACTTC. This codes for CASSFLAGLEQYF. The variable domain in full, with the rest retrieved from reference TRBV28 and TRBJ2-7, is DVKVTQSSRYLVKRTGEKVFLECVQDMDHENMFWYRQDPGLGLRLIYFSYDVKMKEKGDIPEGYSVSREKKERFSLILESASTNQTSMYLCASSFLAGLEQYFGPGTRLTVT.